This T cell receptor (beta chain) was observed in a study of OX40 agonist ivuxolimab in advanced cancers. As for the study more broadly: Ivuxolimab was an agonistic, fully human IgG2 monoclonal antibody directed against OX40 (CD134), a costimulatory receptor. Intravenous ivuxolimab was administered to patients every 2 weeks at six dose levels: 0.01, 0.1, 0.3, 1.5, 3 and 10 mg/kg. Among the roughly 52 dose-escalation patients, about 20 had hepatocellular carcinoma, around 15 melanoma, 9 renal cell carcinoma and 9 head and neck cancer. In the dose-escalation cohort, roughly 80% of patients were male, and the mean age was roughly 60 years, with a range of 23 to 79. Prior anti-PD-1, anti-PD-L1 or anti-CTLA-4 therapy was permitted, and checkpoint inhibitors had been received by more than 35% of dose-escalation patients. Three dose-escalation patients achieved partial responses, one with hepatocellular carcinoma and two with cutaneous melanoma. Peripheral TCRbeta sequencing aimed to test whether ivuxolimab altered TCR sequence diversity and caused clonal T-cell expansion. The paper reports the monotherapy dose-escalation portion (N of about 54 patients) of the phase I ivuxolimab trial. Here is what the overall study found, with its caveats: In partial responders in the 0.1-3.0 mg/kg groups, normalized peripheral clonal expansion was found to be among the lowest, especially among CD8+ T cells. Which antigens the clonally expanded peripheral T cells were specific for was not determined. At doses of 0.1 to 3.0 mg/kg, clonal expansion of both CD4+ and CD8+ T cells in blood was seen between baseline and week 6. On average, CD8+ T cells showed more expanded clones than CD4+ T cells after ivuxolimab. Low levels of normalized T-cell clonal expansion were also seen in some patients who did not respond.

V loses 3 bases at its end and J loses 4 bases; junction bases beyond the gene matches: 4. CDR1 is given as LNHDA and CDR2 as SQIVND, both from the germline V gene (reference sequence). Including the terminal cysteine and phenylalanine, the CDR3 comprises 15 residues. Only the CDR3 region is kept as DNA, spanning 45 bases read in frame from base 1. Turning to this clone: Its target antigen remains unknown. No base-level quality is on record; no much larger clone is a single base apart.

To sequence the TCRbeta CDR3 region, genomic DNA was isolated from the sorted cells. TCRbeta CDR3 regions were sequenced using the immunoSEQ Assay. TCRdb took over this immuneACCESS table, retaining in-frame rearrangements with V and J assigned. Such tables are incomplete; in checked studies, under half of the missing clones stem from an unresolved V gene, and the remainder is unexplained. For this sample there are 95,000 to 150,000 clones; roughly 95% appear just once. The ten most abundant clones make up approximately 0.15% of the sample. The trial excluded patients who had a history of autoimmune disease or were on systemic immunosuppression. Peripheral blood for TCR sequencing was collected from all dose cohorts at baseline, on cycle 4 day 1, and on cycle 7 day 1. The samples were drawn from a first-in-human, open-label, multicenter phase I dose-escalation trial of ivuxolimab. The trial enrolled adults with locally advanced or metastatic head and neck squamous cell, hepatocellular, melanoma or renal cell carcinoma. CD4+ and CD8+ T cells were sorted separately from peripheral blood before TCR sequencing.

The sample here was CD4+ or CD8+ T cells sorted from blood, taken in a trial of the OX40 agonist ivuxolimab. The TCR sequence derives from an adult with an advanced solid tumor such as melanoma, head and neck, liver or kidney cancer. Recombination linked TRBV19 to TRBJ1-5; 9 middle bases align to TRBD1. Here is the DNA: TGTGCCAGTAGTATTCGGGGACAGGGAAATCAGCCCCAGCATTTT. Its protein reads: CASSIRGQGNQPQHF.